A selection of T cell receptor beta chains follows, all from one sample in a study of T cell changes during pregnancy in multiple sclerosis. The method was immunoSEQ multiplex PCR; TCRdb's version includes in-frame clones alone and lacks a portion of them. Of about 85,000 clones in the sample, approximately 90% were seen once. The sequences come from peripheral blood, collected in the first trimester of pregnancy. All receptors come from a female donor with multiple sclerosis, enrolled in a pregnancy study. Each CDR3 is given with its conserved first and last residue. Each record gives: V gene, CDR3 protein.

TRBV10-3	CAISGTGPYEQYF
TRBV7-3	CASSLTGGQGYEQYF
TRBV6-4	CASSQGTDMYNEQFF
TRBV19	CASSRGPNTEAFF
TRBV28	CASSPTWANTEAFF
TRBV4-3	CASSQEPILSGANVLTF
TRBV28	CASSLGPSWFF
TRBV9	CASSVGGNQETQYF
TRBV27	CASSLVSGRGTDTQYF
TRBV27	CASSYDPDRARDGRQGYTF
TRBV7-2	CASSLARGGRALEQFF
TRBV19	CASSPSRGVGSYEQYF
TRBV5-4	CASSFGGQLNSPLHF
TRBV6-6	CASSFLGVTGELFF
TRBV5-1	CASSQSGRKTDTQYF
TRBV9	CASSVGHRNTEAFF
TRBV19	CASSINSGSTGELFF
TRBV5-1	CASSLQVMNTEAFF
TRBV25-1	CASTRGRGRETQYF
TRBV7-2	CASSFTGTGYNEQFF
TRBV28	CASSPNYRGSRPQHF
TRBV18	CASSPRAGNQPQHF
TRBV6-6	CASSYDRGYEQYF